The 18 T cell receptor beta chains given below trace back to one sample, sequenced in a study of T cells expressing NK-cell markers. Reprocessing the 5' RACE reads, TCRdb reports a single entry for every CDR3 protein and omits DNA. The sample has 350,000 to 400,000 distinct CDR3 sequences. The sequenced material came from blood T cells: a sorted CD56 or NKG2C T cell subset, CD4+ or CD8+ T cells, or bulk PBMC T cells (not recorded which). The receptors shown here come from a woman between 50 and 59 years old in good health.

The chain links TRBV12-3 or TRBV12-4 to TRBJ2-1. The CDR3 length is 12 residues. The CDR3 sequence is CASSLQYNEQFF.

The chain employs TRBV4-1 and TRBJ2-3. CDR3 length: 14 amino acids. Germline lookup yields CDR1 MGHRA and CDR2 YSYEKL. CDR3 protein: CASSQRFSEDTQYF.

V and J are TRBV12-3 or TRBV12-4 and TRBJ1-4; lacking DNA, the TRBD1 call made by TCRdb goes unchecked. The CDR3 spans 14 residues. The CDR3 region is CASRPDRDPEKLFF.

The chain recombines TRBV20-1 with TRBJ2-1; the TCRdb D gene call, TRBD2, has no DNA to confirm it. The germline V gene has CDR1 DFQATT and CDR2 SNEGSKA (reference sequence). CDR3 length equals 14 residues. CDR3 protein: CSARNGLLRNEQFF.

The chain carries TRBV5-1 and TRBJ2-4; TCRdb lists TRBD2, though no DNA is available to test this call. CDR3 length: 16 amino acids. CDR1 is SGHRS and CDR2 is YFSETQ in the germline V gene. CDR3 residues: CASSLGLAGRGDIQYF.

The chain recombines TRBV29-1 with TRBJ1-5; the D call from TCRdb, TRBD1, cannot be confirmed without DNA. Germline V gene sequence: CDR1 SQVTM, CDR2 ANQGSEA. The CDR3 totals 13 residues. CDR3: CSVTTGTNQPQHF.

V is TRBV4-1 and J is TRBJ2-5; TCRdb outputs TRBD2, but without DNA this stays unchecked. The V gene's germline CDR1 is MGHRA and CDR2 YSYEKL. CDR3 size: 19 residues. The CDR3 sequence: CASSQDGTSGRASEETQYF.

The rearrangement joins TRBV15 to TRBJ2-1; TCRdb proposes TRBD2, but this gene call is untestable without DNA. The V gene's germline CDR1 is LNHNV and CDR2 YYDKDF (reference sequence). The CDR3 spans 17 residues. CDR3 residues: CATSREVRLAGGNEQFF.

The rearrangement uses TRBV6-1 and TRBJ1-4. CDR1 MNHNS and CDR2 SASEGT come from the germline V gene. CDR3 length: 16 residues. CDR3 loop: CASSEASGLRGEKLFF.

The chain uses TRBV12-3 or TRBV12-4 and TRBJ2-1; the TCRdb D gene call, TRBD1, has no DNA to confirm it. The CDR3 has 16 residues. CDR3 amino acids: CASSLSGGTVGVEQFF.

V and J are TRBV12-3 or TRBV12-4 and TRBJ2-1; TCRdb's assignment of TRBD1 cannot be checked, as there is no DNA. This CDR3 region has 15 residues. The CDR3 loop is CASSSRMGADNEQFF.

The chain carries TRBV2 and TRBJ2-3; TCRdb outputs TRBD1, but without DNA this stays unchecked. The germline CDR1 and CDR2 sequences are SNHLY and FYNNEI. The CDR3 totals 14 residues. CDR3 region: CASPGEHGTDTQYF.

This CDR3 reads CASSSFPSESQTNIQYF. V is TRBV7-8 and J is TRBJ2-4; TCRdb lists TRBD2, though no DNA is available to test this call. The CDR3 runs to 17 residues. Germline CDR1 SGHVS, CDR2 FQNEAQ.

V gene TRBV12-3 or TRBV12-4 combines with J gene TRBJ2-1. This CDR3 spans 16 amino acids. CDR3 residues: CASSPLTTQPYNEQFF.

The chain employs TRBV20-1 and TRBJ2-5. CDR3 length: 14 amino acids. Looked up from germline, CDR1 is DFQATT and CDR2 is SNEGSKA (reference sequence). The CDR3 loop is CSARDREGQETQYF.

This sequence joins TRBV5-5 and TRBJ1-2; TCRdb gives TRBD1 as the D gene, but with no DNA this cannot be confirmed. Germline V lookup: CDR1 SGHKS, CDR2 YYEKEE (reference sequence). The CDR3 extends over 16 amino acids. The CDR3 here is CASSLVWGAANYGYTF.

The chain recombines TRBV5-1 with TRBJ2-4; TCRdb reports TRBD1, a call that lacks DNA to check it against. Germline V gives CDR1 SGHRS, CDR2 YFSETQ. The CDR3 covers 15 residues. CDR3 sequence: CASTPLGGDKNIQYF.

The CDR3 here is CASSQDIPSGYNEQFF. The J gene is TRBJ2-1, the V gene TRBV4-1; TCRdb's D gene call, TRBD2, goes unchecked for lack of DNA. The CDR3 extends over 16 amino acids. Germline V gene lookup returns CDR1 MGHRA and CDR2 YSYEKL.